One and the same sample provided the 21 T cell receptor beta chains below, sequenced in a study of cytomegalovirus exposure and HLA in healthy donors. PCR involved 60 Vbeta and 13 Jbeta primers. This table comes from immunoSEQ multiplex PCR, and its TCRdb copy is limited to in-frame clones, with some not included. The data hold about 110,000 clones, with around 75% observed a single time. The sequenced sample was PBMCs. These receptors were collected from a male donor in good health and CMV-seropositive.

By proportion, this clone is medium-sized. Mismatch with germline at one junction end may stem from a read error. The chain couples TRBV7-7 to TRBJ2-5; a weak D match, TRBD1 (6 bases). The CDR3 runs to 12 residues. CDR1 SSHAT and CDR2 FNYEAQ come from the germline V gene (reference sequence). In nucleotides, the CDR3 is TGTGCTAGCAGCTCGGACAGCCAGACCCAGTACTTC. Protein sequence: CASSSDSQTQYF.

This chain uses TRBV15 with TRBJ1-5, with 7 bases lining up with TRBD1. This CDR3 comprises 16 residues. V lost 3 bases, J lost 4 bases, and 9 bases stayed unmatched. Germline V gives CDR1 LNHNV, CDR2 YYDKDF (reference sequence). Here the CDR3 reads CATSSRPGQMNQPQHF. The CDR3 region has the DNA TGTGCCACCAGCAGTAGGCCGGGACAGATGAATCAGCCCCAGCATTTT.

The chain carries TRBV5-4 and TRBJ2-7; TRBD2 is a possible D gene (6 bases). CDR3 length: 14 residues. V lost 0 bases, J lost 2 bases, and 9 bases lay in between. The germline V gene has CDR1 SGHNT and CDR2 YYREEE (reference sequence). CDR3 loop: CASSLVPGAYEQYF. For the CDR3, the DNA is TGTGCCAGCAGCTTGGTCCCGGGGGCCTACGAGCAGTACTTC. The full variable domain, completed using reference TRBV5-4 and TRBJ2-7, is ETGVTQSPTHLIKTRGQQVTLRCSSQSGHNTVSWYQQALGQGPQFIFQYYREEENGRGNFPPRFSGLQFPNYSSELNVNALELDDSALYLCASSLVPGAYEQYFGPGTRLTVT.

This chain's CDR3 is CASSLETSGETQYF. CDR3 bases: TGTGCCAGCAGCTTAGAGACTAGCGGGGAGACCCAGTACTTC. The J gene is TRBJ2-5, the V gene TRBV7-9; 10 bases map to TRBD2. CDR1 is SEHNR and CDR2 is FQNEAQ in the germline V gene (reference sequence). The CDR3 has 14 amino acids. The J segment lost 5 bases and the V segment lost 1 base, leaving 1 base of the junction unmatched.

The rearrangement links TRBV5-1 to TRBJ2-7, with TRBD1 matching 7 bases. Trimming removed 4 bases from V and 5 bases from J; junction bases left unmatched: 12. Germline V lookup: CDR1 SGHRS, CDR2 YFSETQ. The CDR3 is 15 residues long. In nucleotides, the CDR3 is TGCGCCAGCAGCCCGACGACAGGGCGTCTTGACGAGCAGTACTTC. Translating gives CASSPTTGRLDEQYF.

This clone has just one count. The chain uses TRBV28 and TRBJ2-7; 11 bases are a match to TRBD2. The CDR3 runs to 16 residues. Per germline, CDR1 MDHEN and CDR2 SYDVKM. The V segment lost 5 bases and the J segment 4 bases; nucleotides outside the gene matches: 10. CDR3 residues: CASSPLSGRVIYEQYF. In DNA, the CDR3 is TGTGCCAGCAGTCCACTTAGCGGGAGGGTGATTTACGAGCAGTACTTC.

V is TRBV27 and J is TRBJ2-5; D not certain. The CDR3 runs 14 residues. Per germline, CDR1 MNHEY and CDR2 SMNVEV (reference sequence). Trimming shortened V by 8 bases and J by 5 bases, and 18 bases separated the two germline ends. CDR3 in DNA: TGTGCCAGCGCCGAGTGGAGTAAACCGGAGACCCAGTACTTC. It specifies CASAEWSKPETQYF.

The rearrangement joins TRBV10-3 to TRBJ2-7; no definite D call. This CDR3 contains 12 residues. CDR1 and CDR2 (germline): ENHRY, SYGVKD. V was trimmed by 8 bases and J by 0 bases, leaving 8 bases between them. The chain's CDR3 is CAISGNSYEQYF. Here the CDR3 DNA reads TGTGCCATCTCAGGCAACTCCTACGAGCAGTACTTC.

This chain links TRBV25-1 with TRBJ1-6; D unclear. Germline lookup yields CDR1 MGHDK and CDR2 SYGVNS. The CDR3 sequence is 15 residues long. Trimming stripped 2 bases from V and 7 bases from J, with 12 bases between. The DNA of the CDR3 is TGTGCCAGCAGTGAAAGGTGGCAGGCAAATTCACCCCTCCACTTT. Its protein is CASSERWQANSPLHF. Looking up the rest from reference TRBV25-1 and TRBJ1-6 gives the full variable domain: EADIYQTPRYLVIGTGKKITLECSQTMGHDKMYWYQQDPGMELHLIHYSYGVNSTEKGDLSSESTVSRIRTEHFPLTLESARPSHTSQYLCASSERWQANSPLHFGNGTRLTVT.

The chain couples TRBV16 to TRBJ1-2; 7 bases fit TRBD1. The CDR3 has 17 residues. From germline, CDR1 is KGHSY and CDR2 FQNENV. The ends lost 4 bases at V and 0 bases at J; junction bases unmatched: 11. CDR3 amino acids: CASSRLRQGTANYGYTF. CDR3 nucleotides: TGTGCCAGCAGCCGCCTGAGACAGGGCACAGCTAACTATGGCTACACCTTC. Complete variable domain (other parts from reference TRBV16 and TRBJ1-2): GEEVAQTPKHLVRGEGQKAKLYCAPIKGHSYVFWYQQVLKNEFKFLISFQNENVFDETGMPKERFSAKCLPNSPCSLEIQATKLEDSAVYFCASSRLRQGTANYGYTFGSGTRLTVV.

The chain combines TRBV30 with TRBJ2-1; 10 positions match TRBD2. The length of the CDR3 is 15 residues. Germline V CDR1 and CDR2: GTSNPN, SVGIG (reference sequence). The V gene end was trimmed by 5 bases and the J gene end by 8 bases; junction bases not matched to a gene: 12. The CDR3 region is CAWDRLAGVSDEQFF. CDR3 nucleotide sequence: TGTGCCTGGGACCGGCTAGCGGGAGTCTCCGATGAGCAGTTCTTC.

This clone was counted only a few times. The rearrangement links TRBV7-2 to TRBJ1-2; weak D call: TRBD1 (5 bases). Germline CDR1 is SGHTA and CDR2 is FQGNSA. Trimming shortened V by 2 bases and J by 4 bases, and 20 bases separated the two germline ends. The length of the CDR3 is 17 residues. The CDR3 region has the DNA TGTGCCAGCAGCTTAAACCCCGCTGGGAGGGGATCCTATGGCTACACCTTC. Protein sequence: CASSLNPAGRGSYGYTF.

The rearrangement links TRBV5-1 to TRBJ1-2, with TRBD1 matching 9 bases. CDR3 length: 13 residues. CDR1 and CDR2 (germline): SGHRS, YFSETQ. V was clipped by 4 bases and J by 8 bases; unmatched bases: 6. In nucleotides, the CDR3 is TGCGCCAGCAGCGTTACAGGGGGCAGGGGCTACACCTTC. Encoded protein: CASSVTGGRGYTF.

This sequence joins TRBV10-1 and TRBJ2-7, with 11 bases aligning to TRBD2. The CDR3 runs 18 residues. Germline CDR1 and CDR2: WNHNN and SYGVQD (reference sequence). After removal of 1 base from V and 3 bases from J, the junction contained 11 bases not matched to a gene. In DNA, the CDR3 is TGCGCCAGCAGTGAGTGTACTAGCGGGGGTCACCCCAGCTACGAGCAGTACTTC. It yields the protein CASSECTSGGHPSYEQYF.

The rearrangement joins TRBV2 to TRBJ2-3, with D tentatively TRBD1 (6 bases). The CDR3 is made up of 15 amino acids. The V gene lost 6 bases and the J gene lost 1 base, with 14 bases spanning the gap. In germline, CDR1 is SNHLY, CDR2 FYNNEI. CDR3 coding DNA: TGTGCCAGCAGGCCCAACAGGGTTGGCACAGATACGCAGTATTTT. Its protein product is CASRPNRVGTDTQYF. The whole variable domain, filled in from reference TRBV2 and TRBJ2-3, reads EPEVTQTPSHQVTQMGQEVILRCVPISNHLYFYWYRQILGQKVEFLVSFYNNEISEKSEIFDDQFSVERPDGSNFTLKIRSTKLEDSAMYFCASRPNRVGTDTQYFGPGTRLTVL.

This chain joins TRBV29-1 and TRBJ2-1, with 11 positions matching TRBD1. Germline CDR1 SQVTM, CDR2 ANQGSEA. This CDR3 has 15 residues. V was pared by 3 bases and J by 2 bases, with 3 bases of the junction left unmatched. This CDR3 is CSVDWTGGTYNEQFF. The CDR3 DNA sequence: TGCAGCGTTGATTGGACAGGGGGCACCTACAATGAGCAGTTCTTC.

J is TRBJ2-7 and V is TRBV11-2; perhaps TRBD2 as D (5 bases). V lost 4 bases and J 1 base, leaving 20 bases between the germline ends. In germline, CDR1 is SGHAT, CDR2 FQNNGV. The CDR3 runs 17 residues. As DNA, the CDR3 is TGTGCCAGCAGCTCCCTCATCAGAGGAGGCAGTTCCTACGAGCAGTACTTC. This encodes CASSSLIRGGSSYEQYF.

CDR3 DNA sequence: TGTGCCAGCAGTCGCCAGGGTGGGGCGGAGACCCAGTACTTC. Encoded protein: CASSRQGGAETQYF. The chain couples TRBV27 to TRBJ2-5, with D perhaps TRBD1 (5 bases). The germline V and J ends were trimmed by 5 bases and 5 bases, with 15 bases remaining between them. Per germline, CDR1 MNHEY and CDR2 SMNVEV (reference sequence). The CDR3 is 14 amino acids.

This clone has a handful of counts. The chain has TRBV30 and TRBJ2-7; possibly TRBD2 for D (6 bases). The length of the CDR3 is 13 residues. Germline V CDR1 and CDR2: GTSNPN, SVGIG (reference sequence). Trimming cost V 0 bases and J 3 bases, with 9 bases left between them. The CDR3 nucleotides are TGTGCCTGGAGTGTGGGGACTCTCTACGAGCAGTACTTC. Its protein is CAWSVGTLYEQYF. Complete variable domain (other parts from reference TRBV30 and TRBJ2-7): SQTIHQWPATLVQPVGSPLSLECTVEGTSNPNLYWYRQAAGRGLQLLFYSVGIGQISSEVPQNLSASRPQDRQFILSSKKLLLSDSGFYLCAWSVGTLYEQYFGPGTRLTVT.

The chain has TRBV11-3 and TRBJ2-7; TRBD2 matches at 10 bases. V shed 8 bases and J 5 bases; nucleotides not matched to a gene: 3. The CDR3 has 12 amino acids. Germline values: CDR1 SGHNT, CDR2 YENEEA. In DNA form, the CDR3 reads TGTGCCAGCGCAACTAGCGGGGACGAGCAGTACTTC. It specifies CASATSGDEQYF. Together with reference TRBV11-3 and TRBJ2-7, the CDR3 gives the full variable domain: EAGVVQSPRYKIIEKKQPVAFWCNPISGHNTLYWYLQNLGQGPELLIRYENEEAVDDSQLPKDRFSAERLKGVDSTLKIQPAELGDSAVYLCASATSGDEQYFGPGTRLTVT.

This chain links TRBV4-3 with TRBJ2-3, with D possibly TRBD1 on 6 matching bases. Germline assignment: CDR1 LGHNA and CDR2 YSLEER. The CDR3 has 18 amino acids. Between the trimmed V and J ends, which lost 0 bases and 4 bases, there was a span of 20 bases. This CDR3 is CASSQELGRDTLADTQYF. CDR3 nucleotides: TGCGCCAGCAGCCAAGAATTGGGCCGGGACACCCTCGCAGATACGCAGTATTTT.